This T cell receptor (beta chain) was documented in a study of cytomegalovirus exposure and HLA in healthy donors. The data were produced by immunoSEQ multiplex PCR, yet TCRdb's version contains in-frame clones alone and is incomplete. The sample holds more than 90,000 clones; about 93% are singletons and the top ten take approximately 1%. Germline V gene data show CDR1 as SGHTA and CDR2 as FQGNSA. The CDR3 sequence is 14 residues long. The V gene lost 0 bases and the J gene lost 0 bases, with 6 bases spanning the gap. The source of this sequence is a young woman in good health and CMV-seropositive. The sample comprised PBMCs. The V and J genes are TRBV7-2 and TRBJ2-7; D remains ambiguous. In nucleotides, the CDR3 is TGTGCCAGCAGCTTAGCGCACAGCTCCTACGAGCAGTACTTC. This codes for CASSLAHSSYEQYF.